This T cell receptor (beta chain) was observed in a study of chemoradiotherapy in HPV16-positive cancers. The data were produced by immunoSEQ multiplex PCR, yet TCRdb's version contains in-frame clones alone and is incomplete. Of some 27,000 clones listed, 85% to 95% are singletons. The V gene's germline CDR1 is MNHNS and CDR2 SASEGT. Trimming removed 6 bases from V and 0 bases from J, with 3 bases in between. This CDR3 has 12 amino acids. The clonotype was recovered from a human donor with HPV-associated anogenital cancer. Sequenced material: blood, taken from a patient who underwent chemoradiotherapy. This chain uses TRBV6-1 with TRBJ1-3; D ambiguous. In DNA, the CDR3 is TGTGCCAGCAGCCCCTCTGGAAACACCATATATTTT. Its protein is CASSPSGNTIYF.